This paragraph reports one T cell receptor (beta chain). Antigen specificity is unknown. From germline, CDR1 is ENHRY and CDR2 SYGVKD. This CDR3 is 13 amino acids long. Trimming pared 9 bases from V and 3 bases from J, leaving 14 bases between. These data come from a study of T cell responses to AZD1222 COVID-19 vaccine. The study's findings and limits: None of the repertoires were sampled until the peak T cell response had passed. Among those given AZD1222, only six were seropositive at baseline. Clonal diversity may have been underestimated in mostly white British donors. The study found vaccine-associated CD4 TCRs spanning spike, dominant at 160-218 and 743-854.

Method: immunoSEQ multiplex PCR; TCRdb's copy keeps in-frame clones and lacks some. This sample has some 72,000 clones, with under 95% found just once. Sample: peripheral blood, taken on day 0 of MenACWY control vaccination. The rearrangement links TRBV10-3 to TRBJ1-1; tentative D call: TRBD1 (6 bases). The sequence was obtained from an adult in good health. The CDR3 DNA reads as TGTGCCATTACAGGGCTAAAAGACACTGAAGCTTTCTTT. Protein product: CAITGLKDTEAFF.